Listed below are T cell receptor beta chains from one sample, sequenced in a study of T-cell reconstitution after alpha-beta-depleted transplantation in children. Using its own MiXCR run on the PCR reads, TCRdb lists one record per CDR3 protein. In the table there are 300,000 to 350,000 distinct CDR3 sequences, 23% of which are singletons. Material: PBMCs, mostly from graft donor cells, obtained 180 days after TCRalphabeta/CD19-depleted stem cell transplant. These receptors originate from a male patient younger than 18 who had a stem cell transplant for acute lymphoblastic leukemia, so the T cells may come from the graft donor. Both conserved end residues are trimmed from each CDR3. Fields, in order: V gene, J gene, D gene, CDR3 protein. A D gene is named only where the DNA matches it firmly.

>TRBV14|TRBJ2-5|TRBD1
ASSQGGQGRGETQY
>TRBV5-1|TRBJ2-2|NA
ASSPLTPGELF
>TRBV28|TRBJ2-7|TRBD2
ASSFPPGGTYEQY
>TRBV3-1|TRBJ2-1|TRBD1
ASCSLGTGYNEQF
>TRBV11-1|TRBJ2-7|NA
ASSLEVAGNDEQY
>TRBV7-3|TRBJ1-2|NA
ASSLQGGYNYGYT
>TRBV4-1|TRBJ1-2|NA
ASSQDRKAEGRYGYT
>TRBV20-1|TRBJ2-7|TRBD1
SARAPGQAREQY
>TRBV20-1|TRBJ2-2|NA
SAAPGPVTGELF
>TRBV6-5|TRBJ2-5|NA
ASSFTFSQETQY
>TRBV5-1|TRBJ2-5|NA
ASSLWASPLGQETQY
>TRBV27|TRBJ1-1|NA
ASSASKILQGNTEAF
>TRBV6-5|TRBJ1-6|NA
ASSYRHRRNSPLH
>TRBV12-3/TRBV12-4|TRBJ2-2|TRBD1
ASTLRQGGLAELF
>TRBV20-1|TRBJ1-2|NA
SARVGRNVYGYT
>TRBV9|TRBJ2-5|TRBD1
ASSPGTVLQETQY
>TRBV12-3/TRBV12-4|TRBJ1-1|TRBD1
ASCWDRSEAF
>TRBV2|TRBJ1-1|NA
ASSTRVITEAF
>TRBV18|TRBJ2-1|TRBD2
ASSRLQTSGRLISYNEQF
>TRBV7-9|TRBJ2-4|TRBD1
ASSLPRITGVQNIQY
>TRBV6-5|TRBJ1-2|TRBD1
ASSYGTGGSGYT
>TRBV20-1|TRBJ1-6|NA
SARAVAAVPLH
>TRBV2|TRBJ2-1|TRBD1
ASSYPGQVTKQF
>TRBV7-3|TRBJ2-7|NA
ASSQRKGYEQY
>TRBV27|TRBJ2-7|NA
ASKRGGTAITYEQY
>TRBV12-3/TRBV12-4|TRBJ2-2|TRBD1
ASWDRGYGGINGELF
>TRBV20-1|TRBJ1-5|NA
SVTENQPQH
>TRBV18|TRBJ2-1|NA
ASSYVPGEETGKQF
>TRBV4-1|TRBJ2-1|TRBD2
ASSPSIRTSGSYEQF
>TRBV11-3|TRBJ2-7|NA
ASSLVTRDEQY
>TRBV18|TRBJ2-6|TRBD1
ASSRQGAGANVLT
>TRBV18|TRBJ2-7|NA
ASSLGAGSEQY
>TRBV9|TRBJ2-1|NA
ASSVELRGSYNEQF
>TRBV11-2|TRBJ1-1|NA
ASSLVARASEAF
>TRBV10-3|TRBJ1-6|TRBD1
AISPGQGDSPLH
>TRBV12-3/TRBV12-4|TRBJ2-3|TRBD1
ASSFGTGGTDTQY
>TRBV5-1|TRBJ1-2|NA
ASSLEPDYYGYT
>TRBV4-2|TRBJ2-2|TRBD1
ASSPPQGASVGELF
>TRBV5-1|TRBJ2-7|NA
ASTRGDGRSHYEQY
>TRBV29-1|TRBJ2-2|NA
SVRLVPGELRNTGELF
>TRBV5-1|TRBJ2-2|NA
ASSFTSPNTGELF
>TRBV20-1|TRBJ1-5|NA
SAREARAQH
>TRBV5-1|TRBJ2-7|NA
ASSPSPRGDYEQY
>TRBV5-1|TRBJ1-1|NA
ASSLGDTEAF
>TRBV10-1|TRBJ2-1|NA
ASSDPGRTNEQF
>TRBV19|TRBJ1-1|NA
ASSKIEAKDTEAF
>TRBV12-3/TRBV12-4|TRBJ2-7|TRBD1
ASSYRTGGTYEQY
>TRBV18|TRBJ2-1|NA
ASSPPMRVLSVEQF
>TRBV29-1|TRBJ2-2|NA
SVGGSGELF
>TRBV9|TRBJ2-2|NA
ASSPRTVRGELF